The 21 T cell receptor beta chains below were found in one sample sequenced in a study of blood T cell repertoires in COVID-19. This table comes from immunoSEQ multiplex PCR, and its TCRdb copy is limited to in-frame clones, with some not included. The table shows approximately 100,000 clones, with 75% to 90% occurring only once. Sequenced sample: peripheral blood. These receptor sequences come from a man at least 80 years old with acute or convalescent COVID-19.

V gene TRBV24-1 combines with J gene TRBJ1-5; a weak D match, TRBD1 (6 bases). The CDR3 runs to 17 residues. The germline CDR1 and CDR2 sequences are KGHDR and SFDVKD. Deletions cut 4 bases from V and 0 bases from J, with 15 bases between. The CDR3 DNA sequence: TGTGCCACCAGTGACACAGGGTATGGAGATAGCAATCAGCCCCAGCATTTT. Protein product: CATSDTGYGDSNQPQHF.

The genes are TRBV10-3 and TRBJ1-6; perhaps TRBD1 as D (5 bases). V was pared by 0 bases and J by 12 bases, with 6 bases between. Germline CDR1 reads ENHRY; CDR2 reads SYGVKD. This CDR3 is built from 12 residues. CDR3 nucleotide sequence: TGTGCCATCAGTGAGTCTACAGGACCCCTCCACTTT. It specifies CAISESTGPLHF.

This clone was seen only a few times. The chain combines TRBV19 with TRBJ1-5, with D hard to call. Germline V CDR1 and CDR2: LNHDA, SQIVND (reference sequence). The CDR3 extends over 18 amino acids. V dropped 3 bases and J dropped 1 base, with 19 bases sitting between them. Here the CDR3 reads CASSMDKTSQRSNQPQHF. For the CDR3, the DNA is TGTGCCAGTAGTATGGATAAGACAAGTCAACGAAGCAATCAGCCCCAGCATTTT.

The chain is built from TRBV5-1 and TRBJ1-1, with a possible D match to TRBD1 (6 bases). The CDR3 is 15 residues long. V dropped 2 bases and J dropped 5 bases, with 16 bases sitting between them. The germline V gene encodes CDR1 SGHRS and CDR2 YFSETQ. The CDR3 DNA reads as TGCGCCAGCAGCTTCCCTTCCCAGGGGCGAACTGAAGCTTTCTTT. Translating gives CASSFPSQGRTEAFF.

V gene TRBV28 combines with J gene TRBJ1-5; 11 positions match TRBD1. This CDR3 spans 15 amino acids. J was trimmed by 6 bases and V by 7 bases; bases with no gene match: 8. Germline CDR1 reads MDHEN; CDR2 reads SYDVKM. The CDR3 loop is CASTEGQGAIQPQHF. For the CDR3, the DNA is TGTGCCAGCACCGAAGGACAGGGGGCGATTCAGCCCCAGCATTTT.

This sequence joins TRBV30 and TRBJ1-2; D remains unclear. This CDR3 has 13 residues. Trimming cost V 3 bases and J 6 bases, with 14 bases left between them. Germline CDR1 and CDR2: GTSNPN and SVGIG (reference sequence). Here the CDR3 reads CAWRDQGRDGYTF. CDR3 in DNA: TGTGCCTGGAGAGACCAAGGGAGGGATGGCTACACCTTC.

This clone has a handful of counts. The chain combines TRBV7-9 with TRBJ2-5; TRBD2 aligns across 7 bases. Germline CDR1 and CDR2: SEHNR and FQNEAQ (reference sequence). This CDR3 spans 13 amino acids. Trimming cost V 3 bases and J 7 bases; bases outside gene matches: 5. The CDR3 loop is CASSFGGSATQYF. Written as DNA, the CDR3 is TGTGCCAGCAGCTTCGGCGGGAGCGCGACCCAGTACTTC.

V usage is TRBV4-1 and J usage is TRBJ2-7; 8 bases fit TRBD1. The length of the CDR3 is 15 residues. The J segment lost 1 base and the V segment lost 2 bases, leaving 4 bases of the junction unmatched. The V gene's germline CDR1 is MGHRA and CDR2 YSYEKL. The CDR3 spells CASSQIRDRSYEQYF. CDR3 coding DNA: TGCGCCAGCAGCCAAATCCGGGACAGGTCCTACGAGCAGTACTTC.

V and J are TRBV6-6 and TRBJ2-1, with D tentatively TRBD1 (6 bases). V was clipped by 0 bases and J by 5 bases, with 14 bases between them. CDR3 length equals 16 residues. Germline V lookup: CDR1 MNHNY, CDR2 SVGAGI (reference sequence). CDR3: CASSYSGHGTDNEQFF. The CDR3 coding sequence is TGTGCCAGCAGTTACTCGGGACATGGGACCGACAATGAGCAGTTCTTC.

A remark on this clone: At one end, the junction sequence differs from germline, possibly due to a read error. This sequence joins TRBV2 and TRBJ1-2, with TRBD1 matching over 8 bases. The CDR3 is 13 residues long. CDR1 is SNHLY and CDR2 is FYNNEI in the germline V gene. The CDR3 DNA sequence: TGTGCCAGCAGAGAAGGGGACAGGAGCGGCTACACCTTC. This translates into CASREGDRSGYTF.

This chain connects TRBV28 to TRBJ2-3; 9 bases agree with TRBD1. V dropped 4 bases and J dropped 6; count of bases not matched to a gene: 8. Germline CDR1 and CDR2: MDHEN and SYDVKM. The CDR3 length is 15 residues. The CDR3 is CASSYGTGRADTQYF. CDR3 nucleotides: TGTGCCAGCAGTTATGGGACAGGGAGGGCGGATACGCAGTATTTT.

The rearrangement joins TRBV9 to TRBJ2-3, with a weak D call TRBD2 (6 bases). Trimming removed 3 bases from V and 0 bases from J, with 8 bases in between. CDR1 SGDLS and CDR2 YYNGEE come from the germline V gene. The CDR3 runs to 14 residues. The CDR3 sequence is CASSASGSTDTQYF. The CDR3, as DNA: TGTGCCAGCAGCGCCAGCGGGAGCACAGATACGCAGTATTTT.

The chain carries TRBV5-8 and TRBJ2-7; 8 bases are shared with TRBD1. Germline V gene sequence: CDR1 SGHTS, CDR2 YDEGEE. The trim removed 2 bases at V and 0 bases at J, leaving 4 bases unmatched. The CDR3 covers 15 residues. In nucleotides, the CDR3 is TGTGCCAGCAGCTTTAGGACAGGGAGCTCCTACGAGCAGTACTTC. Translated: CASSFRTGSSYEQYF.

This chain joins TRBV11-2 and TRBJ2-3; TRBD2 matches at 10 bases. Germline CDR1 reads SGHAT; CDR2 reads FQNNGV. This CDR3 region has 18 residues. The ends lost 1 base at V and 4 bases at J; junction bases unmatched: 11. CDR3 residues: CASSLVMSSGSRSDTQYF. CDR3 sequence (DNA): TGTGCCAGCAGCTTAGTAATGTCTAGCGGGAGTAGGTCAGATACGCAGTATTTT.

This rearrangement joins TRBV20-1 to TRBJ2-1, with 11 nucleotides matching TRBD1. The germline CDR1 and CDR2 sequences are DFQATT and SNEGSKA (reference sequence). The ends lost 3 bases at V and 10 bases at J; junction bases unmatched: 8. The CDR3 has 14 residues. The CDR3 DNA sequence: TGCAGTGCTAGTAGGACAGGGGGCCCTAGAGAGCAGTTCTTC. Residues: CSASRTGGPREQFF.

The rearrangement uses TRBV5-1 and TRBJ2-1, with 8 bases matching TRBD2. This CDR3 is 16 amino acids long. Unmatched junction bases numbered 11, after V lost 4 bases and J lost 5 bases. CDR1 and CDR2 (germline): SGHRS, YFSETQ. The CDR3 is CASSAGLARMDNEQFF. For the CDR3, the DNA is TGCGCCAGCAGCGCCGGACTAGCTCGGATGGACAATGAGCAGTTCTTC.

The chain joins TRBV2 to TRBJ1-4; no firm D call. CDR3 length: 15 residues. CDR1 and CDR2 from the germline V gene are SNHLY and FYNNEI. V lost 1 base and J lost 7, with 13 bases in between. The CDR3 here is CASSEGRGLFEKLFF. For the CDR3, the DNA is TGTGCCAGCAGTGAAGGTCGAGGTCTGTTTGAAAAACTGTTTTTT.

The gene calls are TRBV27 and TRBJ1-1; no definite D call. The V end lost 7 bases, the J end lost 1 base, and 10 bases lay between the germline ends. The CDR3 spans 13 residues. Germline V gives CDR1 MNHEY, CDR2 SMNVEV (reference sequence). For the CDR3, the DNA is TGTGCCAGCACTCGGGGAACGAACACTGAAGCTTTCTTT. It codes for CASTRGTNTEAFF.

This chain links TRBV18 with TRBJ2-7; D is perhaps TRBD1 (6 bases). The CDR3 has 14 residues. With 2 bases removed from V and 2 bases from J, the gap between germline ends came to 10 bases. The germline V gene encodes CDR1 KGHSH and CDR2 LQKENI. The CDR3: CASSPATGTYEQYF. CDR3 sequence (DNA): TGTGCCAGCTCACCAGCTACAGGGACCTACGAGCAGTACTTC. Full variable domain (rest looked up from reference TRBV18 and TRBJ2-7): NAGVMQNPRHLVRRRGQEARLRCSPMKGHSHVYWYRQLPEEGLKFMVYLQKENIIDESGMPKERFSAEFPKEGPSILRIQQVVRGDSAAYFCASSPATGTYEQYFGPGTRLTVT.

The J gene is TRBJ2-1, the V gene TRBV9; TRBD2 aligns across 8 bases. The CDR3 length is 17 residues. V shed 6 bases and J 8 bases; nucleotides not matched to a gene: 19. CDR1 SGDLS and CDR2 YYNGEE come from the germline V gene. CDR3 in DNA: TGTGCCAGCACCCCCCGGATCGCAAGCGGGAGTATTCATGAGCAGTTCTTC. Translating it yields CASTPRIASGSIHEQFF.

This clone showed up just a few times. The chain has TRBV28 and TRBJ1-2; 12 bases are shared with TRBD1. V was pared by 5 bases and J by 8 bases, with 12 bases of the junction left unmatched. CDR3 length: 16 amino acids. Germline V gives CDR1 MDHEN, CDR2 SYDVKM. CDR3 loop: CASSPQKGQGARGYTF. The CDR3 DNA sequence: TGTGCCAGCAGTCCTCAGAAGGGACAGGGGGCTAGGGGCTACACCTTC.